This T cell receptor (beta chain) was obtained from a study of shared clonotypes between healthy human individuals. Study-level results: Measured sharing among donors was expected to vary with sequencing depth. What naive subsets generally showed was a larger estimated richness than memory subsets showed.

In germline, CDR1 is SGDLS, CDR2 YYNGEE. The V segment lost 3 bases and the J segment 5 bases; nucleotides outside the gene matches: 7. This CDR3 has 14 amino acids. A split of CD4+ cells into CD45RA+ naive and CD45RA-negative memory subsets was performed. Comment on this clone: The antigen is unknown.

Data came from immunoSEQ multiplex PCR; TCRdb stores just in-frame clones and leaves some out. The repertoire holds about 1.1 million clones, with roughly 80% as singletons. The sequence derives from a man aged 18 to 35 in good health. Some clones in this sample may be carry-over from other donors' samples. This sequence joins TRBV9 and TRBJ1-1, with 7 bases lining up with TRBD1. The source material was memory CD4+ T cells from PBMCs. The sample's subset: CD45RA-negative fraction. This CDR3 reads CASSGGQGVTEAFF. The CDR3 DNA is TGTGCCAGCAGCGGTGGCCAGGGGGTAACTGAAGCTTTCTTT.